A selection of T cell receptor beta chains follows, all from one sample in a study of OX40 agonist ivuxolimab in advanced cancers. The repertoire was sequenced with immunoSEQ multiplex PCR; TCRdb's copy has only in-frame clones and lacks some. Of about 48,000 clones listed, about 90% are singletons. Sequences were derived from CD4+ or CD8+ T cells sorted from blood, sampled in a trial of the OX40 agonist ivuxolimab. The receptor source for this set is an adult with an advanced solid tumor such as melanoma, head and neck, liver or kidney cancer. Each CDR3 is given with its conserved first and last residue. The D gene is left open where the match is weak. The size field is filled for only some rows; it gives once, few, many or a size class.

clone size: -; V gene: TRBV19; D gene: -; CDR3 length: 15; J gene: TRBJ1-1; CDR3 DNA: TGTGCCAGTAGTATAGATGTGGGAGCGAACACTGAAGCTTTCTTT; CDR3 protein: CASSIDVGANTEAFF
clone size: -; V gene: TRBV7-7; D gene: TRBD2; CDR3 length: 15; J gene: TRBJ2-2; CDR3 DNA: TGTGCTAGCAGCCTGCGGGGGGGGAACACCGGGGAGCTGTTTTTT; CDR3 protein: CASSLRGGNTGELFF
clone size: -; V gene: TRBV19; D gene: -; CDR3 length: 13; J gene: TRBJ1-1; CDR3 DNA: TGTGCCAGTAGTACAACAGGGAGAACTGAAGCTTTCTTT; CDR3 protein: CASSTTGRTEAFF
clone size: -; V gene: TRBV6-5; D gene: -; CDR3 length: 13; J gene: TRBJ2-1; CDR3 DNA: TGTGCCAGCAGTTACGTACAGGGAAATGAGCAGTTCTTC; CDR3 protein: CASSYVQGNEQFF
clone size: -; V gene: TRBV28; D gene: -; CDR3 length: 15; J gene: TRBJ2-6; CDR3 DNA: TGTGCCAGCAGCAAGGTGGAGTCTGGGGCCAACGTCCTGACTTTC; CDR3 protein: CASSKVESGANVLTF
clone size: -; V gene: TRBV6-5; D gene: -; CDR3 length: 16; J gene: TRBJ2-5; CDR3 DNA: TGTGCCAGCAGTTACACCCCGGGTAGCGGTCAAGAGACCCAGTACTTC; CDR3 protein: CASSYTPGSGQETQYF
clone size: -; V gene: TRBV7-7; D gene: -; CDR3 length: 16; J gene: TRBJ2-1; CDR3 DNA: TGTGCTAGCAGCTTAGATTCGGGGTTCGGCTACAATGAGCAGTTCTTC; CDR3 protein: CASSLDSGFGYNEQFF
clone size: -; V gene: TRBV7-9; D gene: TRBD1; CDR3 length: 15; J gene: TRBJ2-1; CDR3 DNA: TGTGCCAGCAGCCCACAGGGGTCCTCCTACAATGAGCAGTTCTTC; CDR3 protein: CASSPQGSSYNEQFF
clone size: -; V gene: TRBV7-9; D gene: TRBD2; CDR3 length: 17; J gene: TRBJ2-3; CDR3 DNA: TGTGCCAGCAGCATTACATCTAGCGGGGGCCCCTCGTCGGCGCAGTATTTT; CDR3 protein: CASSITSSGGPSSAQYF
clone size: -; V gene: TRBV11-2; D gene: -; CDR3 length: 12; J gene: TRBJ1-6; CDR3 DNA: TGTGCCAGCAGGGTGGGGGATTCACCCCTCCACTTT; CDR3 protein: CASRVGDSPLHF
clone size: -; V gene: TRBV18; D gene: TRBD1; CDR3 length: 14; J gene: TRBJ2-2; CDR3 DNA: TGTGCCAGCCCCCGACAGGGCTCAACCGGGGAGCTGTTTTTT; CDR3 protein: CASPRQGSTGELFF
clone size: -; V gene: TRBV2; D gene: -; CDR3 length: 12; J gene: TRBJ1-1; CDR3 DNA: TGTGCCAGCAGTGGAGGGAGGACTGAAGCTTTCTTT; CDR3 protein: CASSGGRTEAFF
clone size: once; V gene: TRBV6-6; D gene: -; CDR3 length: 15; J gene: TRBJ1-2; CDR3 DNA: TGTGCCAGCAGTTACTTCGGGACGGATAACTATGGCTACACCTTC; CDR3 protein: CASSYFGTDNYGYTF
clone size: -; V gene: TRBV4-1; D gene: -; CDR3 length: 18; J gene: TRBJ2-3; CDR3 DNA: TGCGCCAGCACCCCCTGGCTTGCCGTGACCAACGCGGGAGATACGCAGTATTTT; CDR3 protein: CASTPWLAVTNAGDTQYF
clone size: -; V gene: TRBV30; D gene: TRBD1; CDR3 length: 14; J gene: TRBJ1-1; CDR3 DNA: TGTGCCTGGAGTCCTGGACAGGGGATCGCTGAAGCTTTCTTT; CDR3 protein: CAWSPGQGIAEAFF
clone size: -; V gene: TRBV9; D gene: TRBD1; CDR3 length: 13; J gene: TRBJ1-4; CDR3 DNA: TGTGCCAGCAGCAGTCGACAGGGAGAAAAACTGTTTTTT; CDR3 protein: CASSSRQGEKLFF
clone size: -; V gene: TRBV6-6; D gene: -; CDR3 length: 12; J gene: TRBJ2-3; CDR3 DNA: TGTGCCAGCAGTTACACCACAGATACGCAGTATTTT; CDR3 protein: CASSYTTDTQYF
clone size: -; V gene: TRBV7-6; D gene: -; CDR3 length: 16; J gene: TRBJ1-4; CDR3 DNA: TGTGCCAGCAGCCCTGCCATGGCAGCGGGGGATGAAAAACTGTTTTTT; CDR3 protein: CASSPAMAAGDEKLFF
clone size: -; V gene: TRBV11-3; D gene: TRBD2; CDR3 length: 15; J gene: TRBJ2-5; CDR3 DNA: TGTGCCAGCAGCTTACGCGGGGGGGCGATCGAGACCCAGTACTTC; CDR3 protein: CASSLRGGAIETQYF
clone size: -; V gene: TRBV7-9; D gene: -; CDR3 length: 15; J gene: TRBJ1-6; CDR3 DNA: TGTGCCAGCAGCTTAGACGGGGCCCGGGATTCACCCCTCCACTTT; CDR3 protein: CASSLDGARDSPLHF
clone size: -; V gene: TRBV19; D gene: -; CDR3 length: 14; J gene: TRBJ1-5; CDR3 DNA: TGTGCCAGTAGTATCCGAGATTACTATCAGCCCCAGCATTTT; CDR3 protein: CASSIRDYYQPQHF
clone size: -; V gene: TRBV28; D gene: TRBD1; CDR3 length: 15; J gene: TRBJ1-5; CDR3 DNA: TGTGCCAGCAGTTCCATGGACAGGGCGAATCAGCCCCAGCATTTT; CDR3 protein: CASSSMDRANQPQHF
clone size: -; V gene: TRBV5-8; D gene: -; CDR3 length: 14; J gene: TRBJ2-3; CDR3 DNA: TGTGCCAGCAGCTTGGGAAGGTTTTCCAATACGCAGTATTTT; CDR3 protein: CASSLGRFSNTQYF
clone size: -; V gene: TRBV7-9; D gene: -; CDR3 length: 17; J gene: TRBJ2-2; CDR3 DNA: TGTGCCAGCAGACCCCAATGGGCGCCGGGAAACACCGGGGAGCTGTTTTTT; CDR3 protein: CASRPQWAPGNTGELFF
clone size: -; V gene: TRBV4-1; D gene: -; CDR3 length: 15; J gene: TRBJ1-6; CDR3 DNA: TGCGCCAGCAGCCAAGATCGGGGATCAAATTCACCCCTCCACTTT; CDR3 protein: CASSQDRGSNSPLHF
clone size: -; V gene: TRBV5-5; D gene: TRBD1; CDR3 length: 16; J gene: TRBJ2-3; CDR3 DNA: TGTGCCAGCATCAAAGGGACAGCTACTACCACAGATACGCAGTATTTT; CDR3 protein: CASIKGTATTTDTQYF
clone size: -; V gene: TRBV7-9; D gene: -; CDR3 length: 15; J gene: TRBJ1-2; CDR3 DNA: TGTGCCAGCAGTCCTTTTGCCGGGACGGGGTATGGCTACACCTTC; CDR3 protein: CASSPFAGTGYGYTF
clone size: -; V gene: TRBV11-2; D gene: TRBD1; CDR3 length: 15; J gene: TRBJ1-1; CDR3 DNA: TGTGCCAGCAGCTCAAAAGACAGGGGGTTGACTGAAGCTTTCTTT; CDR3 protein: CASSSKDRGLTEAFF
clone size: -; V gene: TRBV7-9; D gene: TRBD1; CDR3 length: 15; J gene: TRBJ1-6; CDR3 DNA: TGTGCCAGCAGCAAGGGACAGGGGGTTGATTCACCCCTCCACTTT; CDR3 protein: CASSKGQGVDSPLHF
clone size: -; V gene: TRBV7-9; D gene: TRBD1; CDR3 length: 16; J gene: TRBJ1-3; CDR3 DNA: TGTGCCAGCAGCCGTACGACAGGGGAATCTGGAAACACCATATATTTT; CDR3 protein: CASSRTTGESGNTIYF
clone size: few; V gene: TRBV10-2; D gene: TRBD2; CDR3 length: 14; J gene: TRBJ2-2; CDR3 DNA: TGCGCCAGCAGTGAGACTAGCGAACCCGGGGAGCTGTTTTTT; CDR3 protein: CASSETSEPGELFF